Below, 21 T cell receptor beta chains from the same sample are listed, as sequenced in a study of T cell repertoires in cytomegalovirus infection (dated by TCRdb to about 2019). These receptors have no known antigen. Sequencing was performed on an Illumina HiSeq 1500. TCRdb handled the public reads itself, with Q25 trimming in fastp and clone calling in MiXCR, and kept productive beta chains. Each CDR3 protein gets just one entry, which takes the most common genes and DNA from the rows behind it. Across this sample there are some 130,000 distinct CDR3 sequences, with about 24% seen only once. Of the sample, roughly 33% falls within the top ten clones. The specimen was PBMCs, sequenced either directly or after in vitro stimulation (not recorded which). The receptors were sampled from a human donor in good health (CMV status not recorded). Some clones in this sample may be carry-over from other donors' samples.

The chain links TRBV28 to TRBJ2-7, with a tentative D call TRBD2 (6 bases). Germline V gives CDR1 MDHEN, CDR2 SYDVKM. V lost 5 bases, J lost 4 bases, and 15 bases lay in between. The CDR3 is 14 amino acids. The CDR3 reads CASSPRGGVYEQYF. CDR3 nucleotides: TGTGCCAGCAGTCCACGAGGAGGGGTGTACGAGCAGTACTTC.

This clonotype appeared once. The CDR3 sequence is CASSLFATGNEKLFF. In DNA, the CDR3 is TGTGCCAGCAGCTTATTTGCGACGGGTAATGAAAAACTGTTTTTT. The chain joins TRBV7-9 to TRBJ1-4; D uncertain. Trimming cost V 2 bases and J 4 bases, with 11 bases left between them. CDR1 and CDR2 (germline): SEHNR, FQNEAQ (reference sequence). The CDR3 consists of 15 residues.

The CDR3, as DNA: TGTGCCAGCAGTTTATTCGCACCATTCATTAATAGCAATCAGCCCCAGCATTTT. Translating it yields CASSLFAPFINSNQPQHF. The V gene is TRBV27, the J gene TRBJ1-5, with D unclear. Germline CDR1 reads MNHEY; CDR2 reads SMNVEV (reference sequence). V lost 1 base to trimming and J lost 0 bases, with 16 bases between them. This CDR3 contains 18 residues.

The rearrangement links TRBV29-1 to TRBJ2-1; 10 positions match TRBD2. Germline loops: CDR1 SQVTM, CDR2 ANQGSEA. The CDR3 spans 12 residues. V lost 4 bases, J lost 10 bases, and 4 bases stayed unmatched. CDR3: CSVASGSNEQFF. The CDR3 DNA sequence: TGCAGCGTTGCTAGCGGGAGTAACGAGCAGTTCTTC.

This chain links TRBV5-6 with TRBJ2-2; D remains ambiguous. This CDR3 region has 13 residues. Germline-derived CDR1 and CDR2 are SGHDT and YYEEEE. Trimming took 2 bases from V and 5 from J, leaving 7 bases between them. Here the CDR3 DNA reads TGTGCCAGCAGCTTTGCCAGAACCGGGGAGCTGTTTTTT. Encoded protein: CASSFARTGELFF.

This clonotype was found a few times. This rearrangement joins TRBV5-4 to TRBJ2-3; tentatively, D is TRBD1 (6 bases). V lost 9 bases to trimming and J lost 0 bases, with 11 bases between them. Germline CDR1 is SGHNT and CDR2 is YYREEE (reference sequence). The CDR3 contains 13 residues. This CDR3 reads CAIHQGSTDTQYF. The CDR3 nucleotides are TGTGCCATCCATCAGGGGAGCACAGATACGCAGTATTTT.

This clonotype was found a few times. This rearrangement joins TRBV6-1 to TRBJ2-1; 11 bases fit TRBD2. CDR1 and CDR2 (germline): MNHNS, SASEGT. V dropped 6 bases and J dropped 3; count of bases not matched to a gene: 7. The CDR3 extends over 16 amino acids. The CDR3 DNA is TGTGCCAGCAGATCCGGACTAGCGGGCCTCTACAATGAGCAGTTCTTC. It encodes CASRSGLAGLYNEQFF.

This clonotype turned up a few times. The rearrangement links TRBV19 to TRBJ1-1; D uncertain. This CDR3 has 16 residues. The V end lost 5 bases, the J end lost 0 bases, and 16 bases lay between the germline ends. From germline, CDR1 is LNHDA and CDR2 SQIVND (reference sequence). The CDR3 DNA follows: TGTGCCAGTAGTGTTTCGTCTTTGATGATGAACACTGAAGCTTTCTTT. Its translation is CASSVSSLMMNTEAFF.

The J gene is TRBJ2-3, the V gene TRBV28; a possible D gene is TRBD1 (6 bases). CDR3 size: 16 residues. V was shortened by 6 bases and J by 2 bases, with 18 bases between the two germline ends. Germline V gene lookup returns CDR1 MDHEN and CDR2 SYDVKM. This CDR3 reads CASRLNRDNATDTQYF. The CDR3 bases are TGTGCCAGCAGGCTAAACCGGGACAACGCCACAGATACGCAGTATTTT.

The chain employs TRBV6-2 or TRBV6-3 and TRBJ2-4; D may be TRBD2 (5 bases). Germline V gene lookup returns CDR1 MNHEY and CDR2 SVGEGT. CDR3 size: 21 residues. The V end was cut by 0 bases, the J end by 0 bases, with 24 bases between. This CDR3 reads CASSYSTGEIPGSIAKNIQYF. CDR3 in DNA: TGTGCCAGCAGTTACTCGACGGGCGAGATTCCGGGGTCCATAGCCAAAAACATTCAGTACTTC.

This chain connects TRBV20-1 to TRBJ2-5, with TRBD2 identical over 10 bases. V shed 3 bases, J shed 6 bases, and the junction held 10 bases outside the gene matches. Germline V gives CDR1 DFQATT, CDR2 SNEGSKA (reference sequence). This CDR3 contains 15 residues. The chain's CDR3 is CSASPGVAGGQTQYF. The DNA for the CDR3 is TGCAGTGCTAGCCCAGGAGTAGCGGGAGGCCAGACCCAGTACTTC.

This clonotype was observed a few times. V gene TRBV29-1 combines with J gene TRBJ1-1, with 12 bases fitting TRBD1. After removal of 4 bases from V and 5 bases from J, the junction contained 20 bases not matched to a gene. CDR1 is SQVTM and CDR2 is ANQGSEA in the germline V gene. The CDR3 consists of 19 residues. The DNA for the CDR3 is TGCAGCGTTGGGGCCCATAAACCTGGGACAGGGGGCTATAGGACTGAAGCTTTCTTT. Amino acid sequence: CSVGAHKPGTGGYRTEAFF.

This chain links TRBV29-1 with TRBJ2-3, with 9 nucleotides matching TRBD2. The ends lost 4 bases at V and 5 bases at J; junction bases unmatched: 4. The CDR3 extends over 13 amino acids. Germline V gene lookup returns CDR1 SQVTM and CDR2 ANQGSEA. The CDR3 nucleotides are TGCAGCGTTGCTAGCGGGAATAAAGATACGCAGTATTTT. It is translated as CSVASGNKDTQYF.

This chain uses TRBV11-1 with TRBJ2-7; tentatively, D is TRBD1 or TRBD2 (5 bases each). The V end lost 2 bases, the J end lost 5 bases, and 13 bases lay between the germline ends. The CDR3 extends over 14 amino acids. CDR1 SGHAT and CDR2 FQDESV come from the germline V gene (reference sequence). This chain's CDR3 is CASSLMRGIHEQYF. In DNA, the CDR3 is TGTGCCAGCAGCTTAATGAGGGGTATCCACGAGCAGTACTTC.

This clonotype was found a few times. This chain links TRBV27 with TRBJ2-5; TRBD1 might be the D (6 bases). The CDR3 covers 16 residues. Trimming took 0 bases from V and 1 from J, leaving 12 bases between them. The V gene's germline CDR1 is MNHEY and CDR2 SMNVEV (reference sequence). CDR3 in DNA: TGTGCCAGCAGTTTATCCCCAACAGGGTTCCAAGAGACCCAGTACTTC. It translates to CASSLSPTGFQETQYF.

CDR3 loop: CASSNQGIGAFF. In nucleotides, the CDR3 is TGTGCCAGCAGTAACCAGGGGATTGGGGCTTTCTTT. The V and J genes are TRBV7-9 and TRBJ1-1; D perhaps matches TRBD1 (6 bases). V was cut by 6 bases and J by 11 bases, with 16 bases left in between. CDR1 and CDR2 from the germline V gene are SEHNR and FQNEAQ (reference sequence). This CDR3 spans 12 amino acids. The whole variable domain, filled in from reference TRBV7-9 and TRBJ1-1, reads DTGVSQNPRHKITKRGQNVTFRCDPISEHNRLYWYRQTLGQGPEFLTYFQNEAQLEKSRLLSDRFSAERPKGSFSTLEIQRTEQGDSAMYLCASSNQGIGAFFGQGTRLTVV.

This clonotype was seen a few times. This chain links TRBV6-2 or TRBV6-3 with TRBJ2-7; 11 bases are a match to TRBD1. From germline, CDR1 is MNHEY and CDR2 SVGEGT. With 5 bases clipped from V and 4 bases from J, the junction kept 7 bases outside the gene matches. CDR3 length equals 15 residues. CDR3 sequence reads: CASSPLGQGAYEQYV. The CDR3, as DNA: TGTGCCAGCAGTCCCCTCGGACAGGGGGCTTACGAGCAGTACGTC.

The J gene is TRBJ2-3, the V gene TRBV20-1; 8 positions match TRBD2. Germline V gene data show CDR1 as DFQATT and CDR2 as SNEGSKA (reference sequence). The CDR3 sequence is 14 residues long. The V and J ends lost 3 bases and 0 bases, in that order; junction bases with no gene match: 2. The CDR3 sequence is CSASGRGSTDTQYF. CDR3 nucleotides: TGCAGTGCTAGCGGGAGGGGGAGCACAGATACGCAGTATTTT.

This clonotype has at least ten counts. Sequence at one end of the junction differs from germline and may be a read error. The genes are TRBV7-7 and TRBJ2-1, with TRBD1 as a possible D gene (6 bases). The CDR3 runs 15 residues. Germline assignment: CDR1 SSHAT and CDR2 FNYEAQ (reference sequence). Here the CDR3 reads CASSLNAGVGNEQFF. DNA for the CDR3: TGTGCTAGCAGCTTAAATGCAGGGGTAGGGAATGAGCAGTTCTTC.

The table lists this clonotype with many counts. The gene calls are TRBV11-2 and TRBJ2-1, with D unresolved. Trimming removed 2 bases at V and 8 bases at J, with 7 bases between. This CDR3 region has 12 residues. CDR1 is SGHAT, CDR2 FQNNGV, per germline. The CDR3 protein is CASSLRLDEQFF. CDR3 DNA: TGTGCCAGCAGCTTACGGCTGGATGAGCAGTTCTTC.

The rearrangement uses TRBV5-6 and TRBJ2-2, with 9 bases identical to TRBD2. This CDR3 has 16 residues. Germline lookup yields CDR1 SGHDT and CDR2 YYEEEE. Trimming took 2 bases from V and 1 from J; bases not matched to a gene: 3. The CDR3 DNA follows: TGTGCCAGCAGCTTCGGACTAGCGCAGAACACCGGGGAGCTGTTTTTT. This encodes CASSFGLAQNTGELFF.